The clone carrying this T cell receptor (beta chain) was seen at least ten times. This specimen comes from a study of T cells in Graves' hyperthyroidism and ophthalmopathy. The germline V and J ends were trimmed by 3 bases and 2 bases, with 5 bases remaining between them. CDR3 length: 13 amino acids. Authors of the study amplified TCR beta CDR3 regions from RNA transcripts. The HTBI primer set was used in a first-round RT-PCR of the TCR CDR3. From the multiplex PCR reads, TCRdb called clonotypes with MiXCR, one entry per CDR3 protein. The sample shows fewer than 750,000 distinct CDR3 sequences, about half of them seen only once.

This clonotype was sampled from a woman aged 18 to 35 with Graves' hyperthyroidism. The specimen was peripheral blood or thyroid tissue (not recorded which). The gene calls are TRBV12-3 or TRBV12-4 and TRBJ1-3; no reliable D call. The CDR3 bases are TGTGCCAGCAGTTTTCAGGCTGGAAACACCATATATTTT. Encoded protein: CASSFQAGNTIYF.